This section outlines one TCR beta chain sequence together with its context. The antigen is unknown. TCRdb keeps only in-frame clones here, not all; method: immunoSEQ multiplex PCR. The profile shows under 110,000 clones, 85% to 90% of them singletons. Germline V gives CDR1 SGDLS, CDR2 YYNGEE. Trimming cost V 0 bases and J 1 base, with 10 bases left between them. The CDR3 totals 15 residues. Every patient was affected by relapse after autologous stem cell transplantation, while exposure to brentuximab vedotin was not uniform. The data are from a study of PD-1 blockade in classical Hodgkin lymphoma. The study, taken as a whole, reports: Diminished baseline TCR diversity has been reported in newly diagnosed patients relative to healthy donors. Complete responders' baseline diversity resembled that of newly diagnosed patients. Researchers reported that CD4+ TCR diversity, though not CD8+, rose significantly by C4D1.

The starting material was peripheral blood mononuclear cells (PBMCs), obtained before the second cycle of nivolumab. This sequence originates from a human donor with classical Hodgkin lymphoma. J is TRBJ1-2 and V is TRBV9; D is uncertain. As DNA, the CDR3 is TGTGCCAGCAGCGTAGTTCGGGCAATTAACTATGGCTACACCTTC. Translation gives CASSVVRAINYGYTF.